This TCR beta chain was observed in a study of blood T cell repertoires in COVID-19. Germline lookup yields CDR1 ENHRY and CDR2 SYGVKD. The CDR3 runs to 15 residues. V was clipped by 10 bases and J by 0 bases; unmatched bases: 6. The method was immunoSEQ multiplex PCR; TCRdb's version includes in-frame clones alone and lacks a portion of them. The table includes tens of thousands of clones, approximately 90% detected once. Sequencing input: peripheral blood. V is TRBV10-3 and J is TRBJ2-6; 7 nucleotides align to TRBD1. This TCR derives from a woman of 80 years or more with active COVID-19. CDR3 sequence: CASRQGPSGANVLTF. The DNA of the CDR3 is TGTGCCAGCAGACAGGGCCCCTCTGGGGCCAACGTCCTGACTTTC.